This TCR beta chain was captured by sequencing in a study of T cells in Graves' hyperthyroidism and ophthalmopathy. The germline gives CDR1 LGHNA, CDR2 YNFKEQ. The CDR3 consists of 17 residues. V lost 1 base, J lost 2 bases, and 15 bases lay in between. The sample holds many counts of this clonotype. What was amplified from RNA transcripts were TCR beta CDR3 regions. HTBI primers were used for first-round RT-PCR of the TCR CDR3. TCRdb used MiXCR to reprocess the multiplex PCR reads, holding one entry per CDR3 protein. This table has around 600,000 distinct CDR3 sequences, 13% to 15% appearing once. The gene calls are TRBV4-2 and TRBJ2-1; perhaps TRBD2 as D (5 bases). What was sequenced was blood. The receptor was derived from a woman younger than 35 with Graves' ophthalmopathy. CDR3 in amino acids: CASSQGSGTSTYNEQFF. CDR3 nucleotides: TGTGCCAGCAGCCAAGGTTCTGGAACTAGTACCTACAATGAGCAGTTCTTC.